The present T cell receptor beta chain was sequenced within a study of blood T cell repertoires in COVID-19. The CDR3 contains 15 residues. The V gene lost 3 bases and the J gene lost 9 bases, with 18 bases spanning the gap. Germline values: CDR1 GTSNPN, CDR2 SVGIG (reference sequence). TCRdb's copy holds only in-frame clones and misses some; the assay was immunoSEQ multiplex PCR. The sample includes roughly 42,000 clones, 80% to 90% of them seen just once. The chain employs TRBV30 and TRBJ1-6; D possibly corresponds to TRBD1 (6 bases). Sequencing used peripheral blood. This clonotype originated in a man under 40 with active or convalescent COVID-19. The CDR3 sequence: CAWRVPDRVGSPLHF. In DNA, the CDR3 is TGTGCCTGGAGGGTTCCGGACAGAGTGGGTTCACCCCTCCACTTT.